These T cell receptor beta chains were read from a single sample in a study of shared clonotypes between healthy human individuals. This table comes from immunoSEQ multiplex PCR, and its TCRdb copy is limited to in-frame clones, with some not included. The repertoire has approximately 2.3 million clones, over 90% of them found once; the top ten carry about 0.37%. The specimen was naive CD4+ T cells from PBMCs. These receptors all come from a man in his late teens or twenties in good health. Some clones in this sample may be carry-over from other donors' samples. CDR3s include the opening cysteine and the closing phenylalanine or tryptophan. The D gene is left open where the match is weak. The listing skips clone size in some rows; elsewhere it reads once, few, many or a size class.

D	size	J	V	CDR3	DNA
TRBD1	NA	TRBJ2-5	TRBV6-6	CASSSRLGTGQETQYF	TGTGCCAGCAGTTCCCGTTTAGGGACAGGGCAAGAGACCCAGTACTTC
TRBD1	NA	TRBJ2-7	TRBV15	CATQRDRTYYEQYF	TGTGCCACTCAGAGGGACAGAACTTACTACGAGCAGTACTTC
NA	NA	TRBJ1-6	TRBV28	CASSSTGLNSPLHF	TGTGCCAGCAGTTCTACAGGTCTCAATTCACCCCTCCACTTT
NA	NA	TRBJ2-5	TRBV19	CASSIGLGKSLQETQYF	TGTGCCAGTAGTATAGGCTTAGGGAAGTCACTCCAAGAGACCCAGTACTTC
NA	NA	TRBJ2-1	TRBV9	CASSIRGLYNEQFF	TGTGCCAGCAGCATAAGAGGACTGTACAATGAGCAGTTCTTC
TRBD2	NA	TRBJ2-1	TRBV29-1	CSGMAGGYNEQFF	TGCAGCGGGATGGCGGGAGGCTACAATGAGCAGTTCTTC
NA	few	TRBJ1-5	TRBV6-1	CASMSGATGNQPQHF	TGTGCCAGCATGTCCGGGGCAACGGGCAATCAGCCCCAGCATTTT
NA	NA	TRBJ2-4	TRBV28	CASSFTPLSPAKNIQYF	TGTGCCAGCAGTTTTACCCCCCTCTCTCCGGCCAAAAACATTCAGTACTTC
TRBD2	NA	TRBJ2-7	TRBV5-1	CASSLDGTSSYEQYF	TGCGCCAGCAGCTTGGATGGGACTAGTTCCTACGAGCAGTACTTC
NA	NA	TRBJ2-1	TRBV6-6	CASSPYIGRLDNEQFF	TGTGCCAGCAGCCCCTATATCGGACGATTGGACAATGAGCAGTTCTTC
NA	NA	TRBJ2-7	TRBV5-4	CASSLGATSSYEQYF	TGTGCCAGCAGCTTGGGGGCCACTAGCTCCTACGAGCAGTACTTC
NA	NA	TRBJ1-4	TRBV4-2	CASSQGVGTNEKLFF	TGTGCCAGCAGCCAAGGTGTGGGAACTAATGAAAAACTGTTTTTT
NA	NA	TRBJ1-4	TRBV18	CASSSPGLEKLFF	TGTGCCAGCTCATCTCCGGGGCTAGAAAAACTGTTTTTT
TRBD1	NA	TRBJ1-2	TRBV5-4	CASSFIKSLRTGKWIDGYTF	TGTGCCAGCAGTTTTATAAAGAGTTTAAGGACAGGGAAATGGATCGATGGCTACACCTTC
TRBD1	NA	TRBJ1-2	TRBV28	CASRLTGQGRDGYTF	TGTGCCAGCAGGTTAACGGGACAGGGAAGGGACGGCTACACCTTC
NA	NA	TRBJ2-6	TRBV5-1	CASSWEVSGANVLTF	TGCGCCAGCAGCTGGGAAGTCTCTGGGGCCAACGTCCTGACTTTC
TRBD1	NA	TRBJ2-2	TRBV2	CASRPGQGNTGELFF	TGTGCCAGCAGGCCGGGACAGGGCAACACCGGGGAGCTGTTTTTT
TRBD2	NA	TRBJ2-1	TRBV12-5	CASAGLAGYNEQFF	TGTGCTAGTGCCGGACTAGCGGGATACAATGAGCAGTTCTTC
TRBD1	NA	TRBJ2-3	TRBV29-1	CSVRTGGSTDTQYF	TGCAGCGTGCGAACAGGGGGCAGCACAGATACGCAGTATTTT
TRBD2	NA	TRBJ2-1	TRBV6-1	CASSEGASGRERYNEQFF	TGTGCCAGCAGTGAGGGAGCTAGCGGGAGAGAGAGGTACAATGAGCAGTTCTTC
NA	NA	TRBJ1-4	TRBV19	CASSINWATNEKLFF	TGTGCCAGTAGTATTAATTGGGCAACTAATGAAAAACTGTTTTTT
NA	NA	TRBJ2-1	TRBV5-1	CASGTSGIRSGEQFF	TGCGCCAGCGGAACTTCCGGGATCCGGTCCGGTGAGCAGTTCTTC
TRBD2	NA	TRBJ2-1	TRBV4-2	CASSHHQRGYPNEQFF	TGTGCCAGCAGCCACCATCAGCGGGGATATCCCAATGAGCAGTTCTTC
TRBD2	NA	TRBJ2-2	TRBV7-3	CASSLKATSGYPGELFF	TGTGCCAGCAGCTTAAAGGCGACTAGCGGTTATCCCGGGGAGCTGTTTTTT
NA	NA	TRBJ2-7	TRBV28	CASSSGGYSYEQYF	TGTGCCAGCAGTTCAGGAGGGTACTCCTACGAGCAGTACTTC
NA	NA	TRBJ2-3	TRBV28	CASSFQGRTSTDTQYF	TGTGCCAGCAGTTTTCAGGGACGTACTAGCACAGATACGCAGTATTTT
TRBD2	NA	TRBJ2-1	TRBV5-4	CASSSSGSHEQFF	TGTGCCAGCAGCAGTAGCGGGAGCCATGAGCAGTTCTTC
NA	NA	TRBJ1-2	TRBV25-1	CASSREGVGYGYTF	TGTGCCAGCAGCAGGGAGGGGGTAGGGTATGGCTACACCTTC
NA	NA	TRBJ1-5	TRBV2	CASSEGNSNQPQHF	TGTGCCAGCAGTGAAGGGAATAGCAATCAGCCCCAGCATTTT
NA	few	TRBJ1-5	TRBV4-1	CASSRSPPQHF	TGCGCCAGCAGCCGGTCACCCCCCCAGCATTTT
NA	NA	TRBJ2-1	TRBV9	CASSPEGNPGGQFF	TGTGCCAGCAGCCCCGAGGGCAATCCCGGGGGTCAGTTCTTC
NA	NA	TRBJ2-7	TRBV30	CAWADRIGEQYF	TGTGCCTGGGCCGACAGGATCGGAGAGCAGTACTTC